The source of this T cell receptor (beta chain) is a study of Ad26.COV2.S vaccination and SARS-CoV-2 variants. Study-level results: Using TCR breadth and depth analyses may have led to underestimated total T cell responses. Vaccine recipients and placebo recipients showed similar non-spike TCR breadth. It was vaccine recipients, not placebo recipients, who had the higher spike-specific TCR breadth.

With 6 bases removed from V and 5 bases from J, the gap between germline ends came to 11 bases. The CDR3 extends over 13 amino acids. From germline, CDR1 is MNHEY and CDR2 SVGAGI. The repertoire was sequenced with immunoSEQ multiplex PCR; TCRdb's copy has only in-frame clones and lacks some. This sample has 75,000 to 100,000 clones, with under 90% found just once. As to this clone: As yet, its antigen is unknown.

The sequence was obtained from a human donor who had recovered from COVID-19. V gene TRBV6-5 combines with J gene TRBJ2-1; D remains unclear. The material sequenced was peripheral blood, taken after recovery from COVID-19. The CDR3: CASSNLGDNEQFF. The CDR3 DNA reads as TGTGCCAGCAGCAACCTTGGGGACAATGAGCAGTTCTTC.